This T cell receptor beta chain was recorded in a study of T cells in Graves' hyperthyroidism and ophthalmopathy. The CDR3 totals 15 residues. J was trimmed by 4 bases and V by 5 bases; bases with no gene match: 8. The germline V gene encodes CDR1 MNHEY and CDR2 SMNVEV (reference sequence). This clonotype has a count of ten or more. Amplified TCR beta CDR3 regions derived from RNA transcripts. HTBI primers were used for first-round RT-PCR of the TCR CDR3. Each CDR3 protein gets one entry after TCRdb re-called the multiplex PCR reads with MiXCR. The sample includes about 330,000 distinct CDR3 sequences, about an eighth seen only once; the top ten take roughly 35%.

Sequencing was performed on blood. The sequence was collected from a woman in her thirties or forties with Graves' ophthalmopathy. This chain joins TRBV27 and TRBJ2-7; 10 nucleotides line up with TRBD2. The CDR3 protein is CASSHPASGSYEQYF. The CDR3 bases are TGTGCCAGCAGTCACCCGGCTAGCGGGAGTTACGAGCAGTACTTC.